What follows is one T cell receptor (beta chain) and its context. These donors counted as nominally healthy when sampled, but unrecorded immune exposures were likely. Vbeta (60) and Jbeta (13) primers were used in the PCR. Produced via immunoSEQ multiplex PCR; TCRdb's table is partial and in-frame only. The sample lists roughly 130,000 clones; around 65% were seen once. The data were taken from a study of cytomegalovirus exposure and HLA in healthy donors. The ends lost 4 bases at V and 2 bases at J; junction bases unmatched: 9. CDR3 size: 15 residues. CDR1 is SGDLS, CDR2 YYNGEE, per germline. Sequenced: PBMCs. This chain joins TRBV9 and TRBJ2-7, with 7 positions matching TRBD2. This receptor was taken from a male donor in good health and CMV-seronegative. CDR3 nucleotides: TGTGCCAGCAGCTCTGGGGCTAGCGGCCCCTACGAGCAGTACTTC. It is translated as CASSSGASGPYEQYF.